The 3 T cell receptor beta chains listed next were all sequenced from one sample in a study of T cell responses to AZD1222 COVID-19 vaccine. Libraries were prepared by immunoSEQ multiplex PCR; TCRdb keeps only in-frame clonotypes and omits some of them. The sample comprises 150,000 to 200,000 clones, around 92% of which are singletons, and 4.4% rests with the top ten. The specimen comprised peripheral blood, sampled on day 0 of MenACWY control vaccination. The source of these receptors is an adult in good health.

The chain is built from TRBV4-3 and TRBJ2-1; tentatively, D is TRBD1 (6 bases). Trimming took 0 bases from V and 3 from J, leaving 12 bases between them. This CDR3 has 16 residues. Germline V lookup: CDR1 LGHNA, CDR2 YSLEER. CDR3 bases: TGCGCCAGCAGCCAAGATACAGGGAATTACTACAATGAGCAGTTCTTC. Protein sequence: CASSQDTGNYYNEQFF.

The chain employs TRBV3-1 (or the pseudogene TRBV3-2) and TRBJ1-5; TRBD1 matches 12 bases. Trimming at V came to 3 bases and at J to 6 bases, leaving 3 bases not matched to a gene. The CDR3 length is 15 residues. In germline, CDR1 is LGHDT, CDR2 YNNKEL (reference sequence). CDR3 nucleotides: TGTGCCAGCAGCCAGGGACAGGGGGCACGTCAGCCCCAGCATTTT. This encodes CASSQGQGARQPQHF.

This sequence joins TRBV14 and TRBJ2-7, with D possibly being TRBD2 (5 bases). Germline loops: CDR1 SGHDN, CDR2 FVKESK. V lost 1 base and J lost 6, with 10 bases in between. This CDR3 region has 13 residues. The CDR3 DNA is TGTGCCAGCAGCCAAGTGAGGGCGGCCGAGCAGTACTTC. This translates into CASSQVRAAEQYF. Full variable domain (outside the CDR3, taken from reference TRBV14 and TRBJ2-7): EAGVTQFPSHSVIEKGQTVTLRCDPISGHDNLYWYRRVMGKEIKFLLHFVKESKQDESGMPNNRFLAERTGGTYSTLKVQPAELEDSGVYFCASSQVRAAEQYFGPGTRLTVT.